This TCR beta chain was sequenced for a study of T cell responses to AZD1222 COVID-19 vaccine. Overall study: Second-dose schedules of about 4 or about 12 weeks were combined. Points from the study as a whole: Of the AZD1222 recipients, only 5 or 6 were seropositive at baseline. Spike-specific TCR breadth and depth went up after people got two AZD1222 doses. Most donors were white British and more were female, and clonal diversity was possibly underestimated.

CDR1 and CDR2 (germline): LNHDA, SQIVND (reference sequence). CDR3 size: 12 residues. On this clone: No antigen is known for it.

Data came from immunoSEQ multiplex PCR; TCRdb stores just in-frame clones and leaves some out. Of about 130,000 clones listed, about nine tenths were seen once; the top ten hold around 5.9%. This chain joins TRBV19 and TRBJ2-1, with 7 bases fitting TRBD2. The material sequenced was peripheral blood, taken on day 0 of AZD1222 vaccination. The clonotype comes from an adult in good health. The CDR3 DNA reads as TGTGCGACGGCGGGGGAGTACAATGAGCAGTTCTTC. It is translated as CATAGEYNEQFF. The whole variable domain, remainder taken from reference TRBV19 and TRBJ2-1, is DGGITQSPKYLFRKEGQNVTLSCEQNLNHDAMYWYRQDPGQGLRLIYYSQIVNDFQKGDIAEGYSVSREKKESFPLTVTSAQKNPTAFYLCATAGEYNEQFFGPGTRLTVL.